These 5 T cell receptor beta chains originate from one sample sequenced in a study of cytomegalovirus exposure and HLA in healthy donors. Researchers ran the PCR with 60 Vbeta and 13 Jbeta primers. Only in-frame clones appear in the TCRdb table, and some are missing; sequencing was by immunoSEQ multiplex PCR. The sample consists of about 130,000 clones, 80% of them appearing once. The material sequenced was PBMCs. These receptors all come from a man aged 25-45 years in good health and CMV-seropositive.

This chain joins TRBV18 and TRBJ2-2; 7 nucleotides match TRBD1. This CDR3 has 14 residues. The germline gives CDR1 KGHSH, CDR2 LQKENI. V shed 4 bases and J 1 base; nucleotides not matched to a gene: 0. DNA for the CDR3: TGTGCCAGCTCACGGACAGGGAACACCGGGGAGCTGTTTTTT. Its translation is CASSRTGNTGELFF.

The chain employs TRBV29-1 and TRBJ2-3; 8 bases line up with TRBD2. J gave up 4 bases and V 6 bases, and 9 bases lay outside the gene matches. Germline lookup yields CDR1 SQVTM and CDR2 ANQGSEA. This CDR3 is 14 amino acids long. Here the CDR3 reads CSVLQGRGADTQYF. For the CDR3, the DNA is TGCAGCGTGCTTCAGGGGCGGGGGGCAGATACGCAGTATTTT.

The chain links TRBV7-9 to TRBJ1-6, with 9 nucleotides matching TRBD1. CDR1 and CDR2 from the germline V gene are SEHNR and FQNEAQ (reference sequence). The CDR3 spans 16 residues. The junction had 2 bases not matched to a gene; V was cut back by 5 bases and J by 0 bases. This CDR3 reads CASSGTGSSYNSPLHF. The CDR3 nucleotides read TGTGCCAGCAGCGGGACAGGGAGCTCCTATAATTCACCCCTCCACTTT.

This chain joins TRBV7-9 and TRBJ1-5; D gene uncertain. V shed 1 base and J shed 9 bases, with 13 bases lying between them. In germline, CDR1 is SEHNR, CDR2 FQNEAQ (reference sequence). This CDR3 comprises 14 residues. The CDR3 protein is CASSLDWSTGPQHF. The CDR3 DNA sequence: TGTGCCAGCAGCTTAGATTGGTCCACGGGGCCCCAGCATTTT.

In its sample, this clone was seen a few times. The chain links TRBV7-2 to TRBJ1-2; TRBD1 is a possible D gene (5 bases). This CDR3 contains 12 residues. Germline CDR1 is SGHTA and CDR2 is FQGNSA. Deletions cut 4 bases from V and 5 bases from J, with 8 bases between. CDR3 residues: CASSYDRYGYTF. The DNA for the CDR3 is TGTGCCAGCAGCTACGACAGATATGGCTACACCTTC.